This entry lists 5 T cell receptor beta chains sequenced from one sample in a study of T cell changes during pregnancy in multiple sclerosis. Repertoires were generated with immunoSEQ multiplex PCR, while TCRdb's copy carries only in-frame clones and drops some. The sample carries almost 95,000 clones, roughly 90% recorded once. Sequenced here: peripheral blood, sampled in the first trimester of pregnancy. These receptors originate from a female donor with multiple sclerosis, enrolled in a pregnancy study.

By sample share, this clone is medium-sized (0.01 to 0.1%). The junction differs from germline at one of its ends, possibly a read error. CDR3 sequence: CASSDLGVPHF. The CDR3 DNA is TGTGCCAGCAGTGACCTAGGGGTCCCACACTTC. V is TRBV25-1 and J is TRBJ2-7, with D perhaps TRBD1 (5 bases). The CDR3 has 11 residues. Germline V gene lookup returns CDR1 MGHDK and CDR2 SYGVNS.

This chain uses TRBV27 with TRBJ2-7; no clear D gene. This CDR3 region has 15 residues. V was clipped by 0 bases and J by 4 bases, with 13 bases between them. Germline V CDR1 and CDR2: MNHEY, SMNVEV (reference sequence). The CDR3 DNA sequence: TGTGCCAGCAGTTTATCGAGGCAGCTATCTTACGAGCAGTACTTC. Its translation: CASSLSRQLSYEQYF.

Points on this clone: The DNA is left out, because the CDR3 cannot be placed on it with certainty; the CDR3 is given as TCRdb lists it. The J gene is TRBJ1-3, the V gene TRBV12-1; no DNA check was done on the table's D call, TRBD1. TRBV12-1 is assigned pseudogene status. The CDR3 is 17 residues long, ends included. The CDR3 here is CASSFGRGASSGNTIYF.

The rearrangement links TRBV19 to TRBJ1-5; 9 bases are a match to TRBD1. After removal of 3 bases from V and 6 bases from J, the junction contained 6 bases not matched to a gene. This CDR3 comprises 15 residues. The germline CDR1 and CDR2 sequences are LNHDA and SQIVND (reference sequence). The CDR3 nucleotides read TGTGCCAGTAGTATCCGGGACAGGGCAATTCAGCCCCAGCATTTT. Its translation is CASSIRDRAIQPQHF.

CDR3 sequence reads: CASSPGTSGSLTDTQYF. CDR3 bases: TGTGCCAGCAGCCCCGGGACTAGCGGGAGCCTCACAGATACGCAGTATTTT. V and J are TRBV9 and TRBJ2-3, with 14 positions matching TRBD2. From germline, CDR1 is SGDLS and CDR2 YYNGEE. The CDR3 sequence is 17 residues long. V dropped 4 bases and J dropped 2; count of bases not matched to a gene: 6.